A selection of T cell receptor beta chains follows, all from one sample in a study of blood T cell repertoires in COVID-19. Produced via immunoSEQ multiplex PCR; TCRdb's table is partial and in-frame only. The repertoire has about 190,000 clones, around 80% of them found once; the top ten carry about an eighth. Sample: peripheral blood. Receptors originate from a man aged 30-40 years with active or convalescent COVID-19. The CDR3 runs from the conserved cysteine through the conserved F or W. Fields, in order: D gene, V gene, J gene, clone size, CDR3 protein, CDR3 DNA. The D gene is left open where the match is weak. Size values are once, few and many counts, or a class for expanded clones, and some rows have none.

D gene: TRBD1; V gene: TRBV11-3; J gene: TRBJ2-3; clone size: -; CDR3 protein: CASSHRGRDPDTQYF; CDR3 DNA: TGTGCCAGCAGCCACAGGGGGCGCGACCCAGATACGCAGTATTTT
D gene: -; V gene: TRBV14; J gene: TRBJ1-2; clone size: once; CDR3 protein: CASSQGTLRNYGYTF; CDR3 DNA: TGTGCCAGCAGCCAAGGTACCCTCCGGAACTATGGCTACACCTTC
D gene: TRBD1; V gene: TRBV28; J gene: TRBJ1-6; clone size: -; CDR3 protein: CASSYGTGEGSPLHF; CDR3 DNA: TGTGCCAGCAGTTACGGGACAGGGGAAGGATCACCCCTCCACTTT
D gene: TRBD1; V gene: TRBV4-1; J gene: TRBJ1-2; clone size: few; CDR3 protein: CASSPGQGINYGYTF; CDR3 DNA: TGCGCCAGCAGCCCGGGACAGGGCATTAACTATGGCTACACCTTC
D gene: -; V gene: TRBV6-1; J gene: TRBJ1-1; clone size: -; CDR3 protein: CASSERQKNTEAFF; CDR3 DNA: TGTGCCAGCAGTGAACGACAGAAGAACACTGAAGCTTTCTTT
D gene: -; V gene: TRBV7-2; J gene: TRBJ2-7; clone size: -; CDR3 protein: CASSLGVSYEQYF; CDR3 DNA: TGTGCCAGCAGCCTAGGCGTCTCCTACGAGCAGTACTTC
D gene: TRBD2; V gene: TRBV9; J gene: TRBJ2-2; clone size: -; CDR3 protein: CASRKSGRADTGELFF; CDR3 DNA: TGTGCCAGCAGAAAGAGCGGGAGGGCCGACACCGGGGAGCTGTTTTTT
D gene: -; V gene: TRBV2; J gene: TRBJ1-3; clone size: -; CDR3 protein: CASSAEASGNTIYF; CDR3 DNA: TGTGCCAGCAGTGCTGAAGCCTCTGGAAACACCATATATTTT
D gene: -; V gene: TRBV6-2/TRBV6-3; J gene: TRBJ2-2; clone size: -; CDR3 protein: CASSTHRVGYTGELFF; CDR3 DNA: TGTGCCAGCAGCACACACAGGGTTGGGTACACCGGGGAGCTGTTTTTT
D gene: -; V gene: TRBV29-1; J gene: TRBJ1-1; clone size: -; CDR3 protein: CSVGGHEAFF; CDR3 DNA: TGCAGCGTTGGGGGACACGAAGCTTTCTTT
D gene: -; V gene: TRBV15; J gene: TRBJ1-2; clone size: -; CDR3 protein: CATSQGAEDGYTF; CDR3 DNA: TGTGCCACCAGCCAAGGGGCAGAAGATGGCTACACCTTC
D gene: -; V gene: TRBV7-9; J gene: TRBJ2-2; clone size: once; CDR3 protein: CASSPVPNTGELFF; CDR3 DNA: TGTGCCAGCAGCCCGGTTCCGAACACCGGGGAGCTGTTTTTT
D gene: TRBD1; V gene: TRBV29-1; J gene: TRBJ1-2; clone size: -; CDR3 protein: CSVEDYGTGGDGYTF; CDR3 DNA: TGCAGCGTTGAAGATTACGGGACAGGGGGTGATGGCTACACCTTC
D gene: -; V gene: TRBV14; J gene: TRBJ1-1; clone size: few; CDR3 protein: CASSLGGAMNTEAFF; CDR3 DNA: TGTGCCAGCAGCCTTGGGGGGGCGATGAACACTGAAGCTTTCTTT
D gene: -; V gene: TRBV28; J gene: TRBJ2-1; clone size: -; CDR3 protein: CASREDEQFF; CDR3 DNA: TGTGCCAGCAGGGAGGATGAGCAGTTCTTC
D gene: TRBD1; V gene: TRBV4-1; J gene: TRBJ2-4; clone size: once; CDR3 protein: CASSPGGQGRENIQYF; CDR3 DNA: TGCGCCAGCAGCCCGGGGGGACAGGGGAGGGAAAACATTCAGTACTTC
D gene: TRBD1; V gene: TRBV10-3; J gene: TRBJ1-4; clone size: -; CDR3 protein: CAISSPGQGQEKLFF; CDR3 DNA: TGTGCCATCAGTTCCCCGGGACAGGGCCAAGAAAAACTGTTTTTT
D gene: -; V gene: TRBV18; J gene: TRBJ2-3; clone size: few; CDR3 protein: CASSPGTTDTQYF; CDR3 DNA: TGTGCCAGCTCACCCGGGACTACAGATACGCAGTATTTT
D gene: -; V gene: TRBV30; J gene: TRBJ1-1; clone size: -; CDR3 protein: CAWRIGVDTEAFF; CDR3 DNA: TGTGCCTGGAGAATAGGGGTAGACACTGAAGCTTTCTTT
D gene: TRBD2; V gene: TRBV6-2/TRBV6-3; J gene: TRBJ2-5; clone size: -; CDR3 protein: CASSYRTSVQETQYF; CDR3 DNA: TGTGCCAGCAGTTACAGGACTAGCGTCCAAGAGACCCAGTACTTC
D gene: -; V gene: TRBV6-2/TRBV6-3; J gene: TRBJ2-4; clone size: -; CDR3 protein: CASSYDLLTLAKNIQYF; CDR3 DNA: TGTGCCAGCAGTTACGATCTGCTAACGTTAGCCAAAAACATTCAGTACTTC
D gene: -; V gene: TRBV4-1; J gene: TRBJ1-1; clone size: -; CDR3 protein: CASSQYGQSNTEAFF; CDR3 DNA: TGCGCCAGCAGCCAATATGGACAGTCGAACACTGAAGCTTTCTTT
D gene: TRBD1; V gene: TRBV29-1; J gene: TRBJ2-6; clone size: -; CDR3 protein: CSALTGGGSGANVLTF; CDR3 DNA: TGCAGCGCCTTGACAGGGGGCGGGTCTGGGGCCAACGTCCTGACTTTC
D gene: -; V gene: TRBV3-1/TRBV3-2; J gene: TRBJ1-2; clone size: -; CDR3 protein: CASSSPRGYTF; CDR3 DNA: TGTGCCAGCAGCTCACCCAGGGGCTACACCTTC
D gene: -; V gene: TRBV9; J gene: TRBJ1-2; clone size: -; CDR3 protein: CASSVAQGPGYGYTF; CDR3 DNA: TGTGCCAGCAGCGTAGCACAGGGACCCGGCTATGGCTACACCTTC
D gene: TRBD1; V gene: TRBV29-1; J gene: TRBJ2-1; clone size: -; CDR3 protein: CSVRQGVNEQFF; CDR3 DNA: TGCAGCGTTCGACAGGGGGTCAATGAGCAGTTCTTC
D gene: TRBD1; V gene: TRBV24-1; J gene: TRBJ1-2; clone size: -; CDR3 protein: CATSDGGQGANYGYTF; CDR3 DNA: TGTGCCACCAGTGATGGGGGACAGGGGGCTAACTATGGCTACACCTTC
D gene: -; V gene: TRBV6-2/TRBV6-3; J gene: TRBJ1-1; clone size: -; CDR3 protein: CASSYREGQPRETEAFF; CDR3 DNA: TGTGCCAGCAGTTACCGCGAGGGGCAGCCCCGGGAGACTGAAGCTTTCTTT
D gene: TRBD1; V gene: TRBV29-1; J gene: TRBJ1-1; clone size: -; CDR3 protein: CSVEDEGAALNTEAFF; CDR3 DNA: TGCAGCGTTGAAGATGAGGGGGCCGCCCTGAACACTGAAGCTTTCTTT
D gene: -; V gene: TRBV5-8; J gene: TRBJ2-6; clone size: -; CDR3 protein: CASSLVQGGSGANVLTF; CDR3 DNA: TGTGCCAGCAGCTTGGTTCAGGGAGGTAGTGGGGCCAACGTCCTGACTTTC
D gene: -; V gene: TRBV28; J gene: TRBJ2-3; clone size: -; CDR3 protein: CASPPHPGERDTQYF; CDR3 DNA: TGTGCCAGCCCACCTCACCCGGGGGAACGAGATACGCAGTATTTT
D gene: -; V gene: TRBV19; J gene: TRBJ2-1; clone size: -; CDR3 protein: CAISLGADANEQFF; CDR3 DNA: TGTGCCATATCGCTGGGGGCGGACGCCAATGAGCAGTTCTTC
D gene: TRBD1; V gene: TRBV28; J gene: TRBJ2-3; clone size: -; CDR3 protein: CASLKGTGLSDTQYF; CDR3 DNA: TGTGCCAGCCTCAAGGGGACAGGGTTATCAGATACGCAGTATTTT
D gene: -; V gene: TRBV7-9; J gene: TRBJ1-4; clone size: -; CDR3 protein: CASSPADRGTYSEKLFF; CDR3 DNA: TGTGCCAGCAGCCCTGCCGATCGGGGGACCTACTCCGAAAAACTGTTTTTT
D gene: -; V gene: TRBV5-1; J gene: TRBJ1-3; clone size: -; CDR3 protein: CASSVQGSGSGNTIYF; CDR3 DNA: TGCGCCAGCAGCGTCCAGGGTAGTGGTAGTGGAAACACCATATATTTT
D gene: -; V gene: TRBV7-9; J gene: TRBJ1-5; clone size: -; CDR3 protein: CAISDISSNQPQHF; CDR3 DNA: TGTGCCATCTCGGACATCTCAAGCAATCAGCCCCAGCATTTT
D gene: -; V gene: TRBV14; J gene: TRBJ2-1; clone size: -; CDR3 protein: CASSHPGSPYNEQFF; CDR3 DNA: TGTGCCAGCAGCCACCCCGGGAGCCCCTACAATGAGCAGTTCTTC
D gene: -; V gene: TRBV7-9; J gene: TRBJ1-1; clone size: -; CDR3 protein: CASRWQGTEAFF; CDR3 DNA: TGTGCCAGCAGGTGGCAGGGAACTGAAGCTTTCTTT
D gene: TRBD1; V gene: TRBV11-3; J gene: TRBJ2-6; clone size: -; CDR3 protein: CASSKTGDAGANVLTF; CDR3 DNA: TGTGCCAGCAGCAAAACAGGGGATGCAGGGGCCAACGTCCTGACTTTC
D gene: TRBD2; V gene: TRBV7-3; J gene: TRBJ2-5; clone size: once; CDR3 protein: CASSLRAGGQETQYF; CDR3 DNA: TGTGCCAGCAGCTTACGGGCGGGAGGCCAAGAGACCCAGTACTTC
D gene: TRBD1; V gene: TRBV7-3; J gene: TRBJ1-5; clone size: -; CDR3 protein: CASSPDRAFIPKQPQHF; CDR3 DNA: TGTGCCAGCAGCCCGGACAGGGCTTTTATCCCAAAGCAGCCCCAGCATTTT
D gene: -; V gene: TRBV27; J gene: TRBJ1-5; clone size: once; CDR3 protein: CASSSRGKGDNQPQHF; CDR3 DNA: TGTGCCAGCAGCTCAAGGGGGAAAGGGGACAATCAGCCCCAGCATTTT
D gene: TRBD2; V gene: TRBV4-1; J gene: TRBJ2-1; clone size: -; CDR3 protein: CASKKESLAGGDNEQFF; CDR3 DNA: TGCGCCAGCAAAAAGGAGTCACTAGCGGGGGGGGACAATGAGCAGTTCTTC
D gene: TRBD1; V gene: TRBV4-1; J gene: TRBJ1-1; clone size: -; CDR3 protein: CASSPGQGNTEAFF; CDR3 DNA: TGCGCCAGCAGCCCGGGACAGGGGAACACTGAAGCTTTCTTT
D gene: -; V gene: TRBV10-1; J gene: TRBJ2-2; clone size: -; CDR3 protein: CASNQGGNTGELFF; CDR3 DNA: TGCGCCAGCAATCAAGGGGGAAACACCGGGGAGCTGTTTTTT
D gene: -; V gene: TRBV23-1; J gene: TRBJ1-1; clone size: -; CDR3 protein: CASLPRGLNTEAFF; CDR3 DNA: TGCGCCAGCCTCCCAAGAGGATTGAACACTGAAGCTTTCTTT
D gene: -; V gene: TRBV9; J gene: TRBJ1-3; clone size: -; CDR3 protein: CASSALSRSTSGNTIYF; CDR3 DNA: TGTGCCAGCAGCGCACTATCTAGGTCTACCTCTGGAAACACCATATATTTT
D gene: -; V gene: TRBV11-2; J gene: TRBJ1-6; clone size: -; CDR3 protein: CASSLVDRSSYNSPLHF; CDR3 DNA: TGTGCCAGCAGCTTAGTAGACAGGAGCTCCTATAATTCACCCCTCCACTTT
D gene: -; V gene: TRBV19; J gene: TRBJ1-2; clone size: -; CDR3 protein: CASRILRDYGYTF; CDR3 DNA: TGTGCCAGTAGAATATTGCGGGACTATGGCTACACCTTC